Listed below are T cell receptor beta chains from one sample, sequenced in a study of cytomegalovirus exposure and HLA in healthy donors. Some clones are missing from TCRdb's copy, which holds only in-frame ones; the method was immunoSEQ multiplex PCR. Among about 94,000 clones listed, 74% were seen once. Sequences were obtained from PBMCs. These receptor sequences come from a man under 40 in good health and CMV-seropositive. CDR3s include the opening cysteine and the closing phenylalanine or tryptophan. The D gene is left open where the match is weak.

d_call: TRBD1; v_call: TRBV5-4; j_call: TRBJ1-2; cdr3_aa: CASSSDRRGYTF
d_call: -; v_call: TRBV2; j_call: TRBJ1-1; cdr3_aa: CASKSTRQVEAFF
d_call: TRBD1; v_call: TRBV6-1; j_call: TRBJ1-4; cdr3_aa: CASSDPRRGEEKLFF
d_call: -; v_call: TRBV7-9; j_call: TRBJ1-5; cdr3_aa: CASSRGGGGGQPQHF
d_call: -; v_call: TRBV5-1; j_call: TRBJ1-5; cdr3_aa: CASSEGPSNQPQHF
d_call: -; v_call: TRBV21-1; j_call: TRBJ2-1; cdr3_aa: CASSKELSEKIYNEQFF
d_call: -; v_call: TRBV29-1; j_call: TRBJ1-5; cdr3_aa: CSVSSGLSNQPQHF
d_call: -; v_call: TRBV4-1; j_call: TRBJ2-2; cdr3_aa: CASSQDFPGNTGELFF
d_call: -; v_call: TRBV7-7; j_call: TRBJ2-1; cdr3_aa: CASSLARADNEQFF
d_call: TRBD1; v_call: TRBV7-8; j_call: TRBJ1-1; cdr3_aa: CASSSTGGGTEAFF
d_call: -; v_call: TRBV15; j_call: TRBJ2-6; cdr3_aa: CATSRDKRQGLPGANVLTF
d_call: -; v_call: TRBV6-1; j_call: TRBJ1-5; cdr3_aa: CASFRGGRQPQHF
d_call: TRBD1; v_call: TRBV27; j_call: TRBJ1-2; cdr3_aa: CASSTRQGNYGYTF
d_call: TRBD2; v_call: TRBV30; j_call: TRBJ2-1; cdr3_aa: CAWGVLGSGTEQFF
d_call: -; v_call: TRBV7-2; j_call: TRBJ1-5; cdr3_aa: CASSGGNSYSNQPQHF
d_call: -; v_call: TRBV19; j_call: TRBJ2-7; cdr3_aa: CASSPGIGSSYEQYF
d_call: TRBD1; v_call: TRBV2; j_call: TRBJ1-1; cdr3_aa: CASSSQGANTEAFF
d_call: TRBD2; v_call: TRBV6-4; j_call: TRBJ2-3; cdr3_aa: CASSVRGDTDTQYF
d_call: -; v_call: TRBV28; j_call: TRBJ1-1; cdr3_aa: CASSLYPGRLTMNTEAFF
d_call: -; v_call: TRBV6-1; j_call: TRBJ1-2; cdr3_aa: CASSEVSGLESGYTF
d_call: -; v_call: TRBV19; j_call: TRBJ1-6; cdr3_aa: CASSPSPGGRNSPLHF
d_call: -; v_call: TRBV4-3; j_call: TRBJ2-1; cdr3_aa: CASSQVLYNEQFF
d_call: TRBD2; v_call: TRBV9; j_call: TRBJ2-5; cdr3_aa: CASSTSGTFQETQYF
d_call: -; v_call: TRBV28; j_call: TRBJ2-2; cdr3_aa: CASTRLGNTGELFF
d_call: TRBD1; v_call: TRBV9; j_call: TRBJ2-5; cdr3_aa: CASSPRGQGEETQYF
d_call: -; v_call: TRBV6-6; j_call: TRBJ1-2; cdr3_aa: CASRDRQVYGYPF
d_call: -; v_call: TRBV19; j_call: TRBJ1-2; cdr3_aa: CASSIQGSNYGYTF
d_call: -; v_call: TRBV2; j_call: TRBJ2-7; cdr3_aa: CASSEGGQNYYEQYF
d_call: TRBD2; v_call: TRBV18; j_call: TRBJ2-1; cdr3_aa: CASGGREDNEQFF
d_call: -; v_call: TRBV28; j_call: TRBJ2-5; cdr3_aa: CASSLASLETQYF
d_call: -; v_call: TRBV2; j_call: TRBJ2-2; cdr3_aa: CASSSRQTNTGELFF
d_call: -; v_call: TRBV2; j_call: TRBJ1-5; cdr3_aa: CASRLRDTNQPQHF
d_call: TRBD1; v_call: TRBV30; j_call: TRBJ2-4; cdr3_aa: CAWSFPRGKAKNIQYF
d_call: -; v_call: TRBV6-1; j_call: TRBJ1-6; cdr3_aa: CASSEQYNSPLHF
d_call: TRBD1; v_call: TRBV18; j_call: TRBJ2-1; cdr3_aa: CASSLLRDSDNEQFF
d_call: -; v_call: TRBV7-2; j_call: TRBJ1-2; cdr3_aa: CASSLNRLRGYTF
d_call: -; v_call: TRBV5-6; j_call: TRBJ1-1; cdr3_aa: CASSPNRLQAFF
d_call: -; v_call: TRBV14; j_call: TRBJ1-4; cdr3_aa: CASSQESMRKLFF
d_call: -; v_call: TRBV11-3; j_call: TRBJ2-7; cdr3_aa: CASSFRDTTAYEQYF
d_call: -; v_call: TRBV27; j_call: TRBJ1-1; cdr3_aa: CASSPPGIPEAFF
d_call: -; v_call: TRBV30; j_call: TRBJ1-4; cdr3_aa: CAGRTNEKLFF
d_call: -; v_call: TRBV2; j_call: TRBJ1-3; cdr3_aa: CASSEPRGGEVTSGNTIYF
d_call: TRBD1; v_call: TRBV6-1; j_call: TRBJ1-2; cdr3_aa: CASILDRVNYGYTF
d_call: TRBD1; v_call: TRBV7-9; j_call: TRBJ1-2; cdr3_aa: CASSLDRGLRGYTF
d_call: -; v_call: TRBV2; j_call: TRBJ1-1; cdr3_aa: CASSEEGRGNTEAFF
d_call: -; v_call: TRBV7-2; j_call: TRBJ2-7; cdr3_aa: CASSLGTSSYEQYF
d_call: -; v_call: TRBV18; j_call: TRBJ1-1; cdr3_aa: CASSPPVMNTEAFF
d_call: TRBD2; v_call: TRBV7-9; j_call: TRBJ2-7; cdr3_aa: CASSFISGRANEQYF
d_call: TRBD1; v_call: TRBV28; j_call: TRBJ1-2; cdr3_aa: CASSSGGGYTF
d_call: -; v_call: TRBV28; j_call: TRBJ1-2; cdr3_aa: CASKTGVYGYTF
d_call: -; v_call: TRBV30; j_call: TRBJ1-3; cdr3_aa: CAWSVTRGTWGPLISGNTIYF
d_call: -; v_call: TRBV30; j_call: TRBJ1-4; cdr3_aa: CAWSPTRREKLFF